This is a list of T cell receptor beta chains from one sample in a study of OX40 agonist ivuxolimab in advanced cancers. Using immunoSEQ multiplex PCR, the repertoire was profiled, and TCRdb retains in-frame clones only, with some absent. The sample gives 35,000 or so clones, roughly 82% of which show up once; about 2% is in the top ten. The sample consisted of CD4+ or CD8+ T cells sorted from blood, taken in a trial of the OX40 agonist ivuxolimab. These TCRs come from an adult with an advanced solid tumor such as melanoma, head and neck, liver or kidney cancer. Each CDR3 is given with its conserved first and last residue. The D gene is left open where the match is weak. Size values are once, few and many counts, or a class for expanded clones, and some rows have none.

v_gene: TRBV6-5
d_gene: -
abundance: -
j_gene: TRBJ1-4
CDR3nt: TGTGCCAGCAGTTCCTTATTTACAGGCGAAAAACTGTTTTTT
CDR3aa: CASSSLFTGEKLFF

v_gene: TRBV19
d_gene: -
abundance: -
j_gene: TRBJ1-1
CDR3nt: TGTGCCAGTAGTATCGGGCCAGGGACCCCAGAAGATAACACTGAAGCTTTCTTT
CDR3aa: CASSIGPGTPEDNTEAFF

v_gene: TRBV4-1
d_gene: TRBD1
abundance: -
j_gene: TRBJ1-3
CDR3nt: TGCGCCAGCAGGCGACAACCGGGACAGGGGGCTGGGGACACCATATATTTT
CDR3aa: CASRRQPGQGAGDTIYF

v_gene: TRBV11-3
d_gene: -
abundance: -
j_gene: TRBJ1-1
CDR3nt: TGTGCCAGCAGCTTAGGGCAGGGGAACACTGAAGCTTTCTTT
CDR3aa: CASSLGQGNTEAFF

v_gene: TRBV7-2
d_gene: -
abundance: -
j_gene: TRBJ2-5
CDR3nt: TGTGCCAGCAGCTCGCCCTCCTGGGCCCAGTACTTC
CDR3aa: CASSSPSWAQYF

v_gene: TRBV4-1
d_gene: -
abundance: -
j_gene: TRBJ1-2
CDR3nt: TGCGCCAGCAGACTGGACGAGGGCACCGGGAGCTATGGCTACACCTTC
CDR3aa: CASRLDEGTGSYGYTF

v_gene: TRBV2
d_gene: -
abundance: -
j_gene: TRBJ2-3
CDR3nt: TGTGCCAGCAGTGAGCAGACGGCAGATACGCAGTATTTT
CDR3aa: CASSEQTADTQYF

v_gene: TRBV11-3
d_gene: -
abundance: -
j_gene: TRBJ2-1
CDR3nt: TGTGCCAGCAGCTTAGGGTCCAGGAACAATGAGCAGTTCTTC
CDR3aa: CASSLGSRNNEQFF

v_gene: TRBV6-6
d_gene: -
abundance: -
j_gene: TRBJ2-2
CDR3nt: TGTGCCAGCAGTTACTCGATGGACCCCACCGGGGAGCTGTTTTTT
CDR3aa: CASSYSMDPTGELFF

v_gene: TRBV30
d_gene: -
abundance: -
j_gene: TRBJ2-6
CDR3nt: TGTGCCTGGAGTATATACAGCTCTGGGGCCAACGTCCTGACTTTC
CDR3aa: CAWSIYSSGANVLTF

v_gene: TRBV6-5
d_gene: -
abundance: -
j_gene: TRBJ1-1
CDR3nt: TGTGCCAGCAGTTACGGTTTGAGGGTGACTGAAGCTTTCTTT
CDR3aa: CASSYGLRVTEAFF

v_gene: TRBV9
d_gene: -
abundance: -
j_gene: TRBJ2-2
CDR3nt: TGTGCCAGCAGCGCAGAGCTTCCCCCCGCCGGGGAGCTGTTTTTT
CDR3aa: CASSAELPPAGELFF

v_gene: TRBV5-5
d_gene: -
abundance: once
j_gene: TRBJ2-1
CDR3nt: TGTGCCAGCAGCTTGCCCAGTAGGGGCAATGAGCAGTTCTTC
CDR3aa: CASSLPSRGNEQFF

v_gene: TRBV5-1
d_gene: -
abundance: -
j_gene: TRBJ2-3
CDR3nt: TGCGCCAGCAGCTTTGGTGCGGGTACCACAGATACGCAGTATTTT
CDR3aa: CASSFGAGTTDTQYF

v_gene: TRBV19
d_gene: TRBD1
abundance: -
j_gene: TRBJ2-3
CDR3nt: TGTGCCAGTAGTACAATGACAGGGGGAACAGATACGCAGTATTTT
CDR3aa: CASSTMTGGTDTQYF

v_gene: TRBV6-1
d_gene: -
abundance: once
j_gene: TRBJ2-2
CDR3nt: TGTGCCAGCAGGGAATTCGGGGAGCTGTTTTTT
CDR3aa: CASREFGELFF

v_gene: TRBV10-2
d_gene: TRBD2
abundance: -
j_gene: TRBJ2-5
CDR3nt: TGCGCCAGCACCCATAGCGGGGAAGAGACCCAGTACTTC
CDR3aa: CASTHSGEETQYF

v_gene: TRBV9
d_gene: -
abundance: -
j_gene: TRBJ1-6
CDR3nt: TGTGCCAGCAGCGTAGCGGGATCACCCCTCCACTTT
CDR3aa: CASSVAGSPLHF

v_gene: TRBV21-1
d_gene: -
abundance: -
j_gene: TRBJ1-5
CDR3nt: TGTGCCAGCGCGTGGGGAGGGACAGGCTACTATCAGCCCCAGCATTTT
CDR3aa: CASAWGGTGYYQPQHF

v_gene: TRBV6-5
d_gene: -
abundance: -
j_gene: TRBJ1-1
CDR3nt: TGTGCCACTAGAGGGGGAGCCAACACTGAAGCTTTCTTT
CDR3aa: CATRGGANTEAFF

v_gene: TRBV7-2
d_gene: TRBD2
abundance: -
j_gene: TRBJ2-5
CDR3nt: TGTGCCAGCAGCCCAGCGGGGGGATGGCAAGAGACCCAGTACTTC
CDR3aa: CASSPAGGWQETQYF

v_gene: TRBV21-1
d_gene: -
abundance: once
j_gene: TRBJ1-1
CDR3nt: TGTGCCAGCACCCTGATGAGGGGGCGTGACACTGAAGCTTTCTTT
CDR3aa: CASTLMRGRDTEAFF

v_gene: TRBV4-3
d_gene: -
abundance: -
j_gene: TRBJ1-2
CDR3nt: TGCGCCAGCAGCCGGGGTACAGGGAACTATGGCTACACCTTC
CDR3aa: CASSRGTGNYGYTF

v_gene: TRBV7-8
d_gene: TRBD2
abundance: -
j_gene: TRBJ2-2
CDR3nt: TGTGCCAGCAGCCGGACTAGCGGGGGGGCCTTGTTCGGGGAGCTGTTTTTT
CDR3aa: CASSRTSGGALFGELFF

v_gene: TRBV30
d_gene: TRBD1
abundance: -
j_gene: TRBJ2-1
CDR3nt: TGTGCCTGGAGTGTCCCGACAGGGGGCTTGAATGAGCAGTTCTTC
CDR3aa: CAWSVPTGGLNEQFF

v_gene: TRBV18
d_gene: TRBD1
abundance: -
j_gene: TRBJ1-1
CDR3nt: TGTGCCAGCTCACCACCGGTGACAGGGGGTGGTGAAGCTTTCTTT
CDR3aa: CASSPPVTGGGEAFF

v_gene: TRBV6-4
d_gene: TRBD1
abundance: -
j_gene: TRBJ2-4
CDR3nt: TGTGCCAGCAGTGACCGGGACAGGGGCTGTATACTAGCCAAAAACATTCAGTACTTC
CDR3aa: CASSDRDRGCILAKNIQYF

v_gene: TRBV6-7
d_gene: -
abundance: few
j_gene: TRBJ2-1
CDR3nt: TGTGCCAGCGGTAAGGGCAATGAGCAGTTCTTC
CDR3aa: CASGKGNEQFF

v_gene: TRBV11-2
d_gene: -
abundance: -
j_gene: TRBJ2-7
CDR3nt: TGTGCCAGCAGCTTAGATTGGAGTTCCTACGAGCAGTACTTC
CDR3aa: CASSLDWSSYEQYF

v_gene: TRBV19
d_gene: -
abundance: -
j_gene: TRBJ1-1
CDR3nt: TGTGCCAGCCCGCCGGGGCAGGGCTTGGGAGCTTTCTTT
CDR3aa: CASPPGQGLGAFF

v_gene: TRBV7-6
d_gene: -
abundance: -
j_gene: TRBJ1-6
CDR3nt: TGTGCCAGCAAGGACAGCATAAATTCACCCCTCCACTTT
CDR3aa: CASKDSINSPLHF

v_gene: TRBV20-1
d_gene: -
abundance: -
j_gene: TRBJ1-2
CDR3nt: TGCAGTGCGACCGGCTACACCTTC
CDR3aa: CSATGYTF

v_gene: TRBV10-3
d_gene: -
abundance: -
j_gene: TRBJ2-5
CDR3nt: TGTGCCATCAGAGGGGCCGATGAGACCCAGTACTTC
CDR3aa: CAIRGADETQYF

v_gene: TRBV5-1
d_gene: -
abundance: -
j_gene: TRBJ1-3
CDR3nt: TGCGCCAGCAGCTTGGAGGGACGGGGCTCTGGAAACACCATATATTTT
CDR3aa: CASSLEGRGSGNTIYF

v_gene: TRBV7-2
d_gene: -
abundance: -
j_gene: TRBJ1-2
CDR3nt: TGTGCCAGCAGCCAAAATTCGGGAAACTATGGCTACACCTTC
CDR3aa: CASSQNSGNYGYTF

v_gene: TRBV7-2
d_gene: -
abundance: -
j_gene: TRBJ2-4
CDR3nt: TGTGCCAGCAGTCCCCACAAGTCCCAGAAAGCCAAAAACATTCAGTACTTC
CDR3aa: CASSPHKSQKAKNIQYF

v_gene: TRBV6-5
d_gene: -
abundance: -
j_gene: TRBJ1-2
CDR3nt: TGTGCCAGCAGACCTGGGACCGTGCGGAGCTATGGCTACACCTTC
CDR3aa: CASRPGTVRSYGYTF

v_gene: TRBV5-6
d_gene: -
abundance: -
j_gene: TRBJ1-3
CDR3nt: TGTGCCAGCAGCTTTAGCGTTTGGGACACCATATATTTT
CDR3aa: CASSFSVWDTIYF

v_gene: TRBV7-7
d_gene: -
abundance: -
j_gene: TRBJ1-4
CDR3nt: TGTGCTAGCAGTTTAACGGGGGGGGCTGGAGAAAAACTGTTTTTT
CDR3aa: CASSLTGGAGEKLFF

v_gene: TRBV9
d_gene: -
abundance: -
j_gene: TRBJ1-6
CDR3nt: TGTGCCAGCAGCGTAGAACAGAGCTTCTATAATTCACCCCTCCACTTT
CDR3aa: CASSVEQSFYNSPLHF

v_gene: TRBV29-1
d_gene: TRBD1
abundance: few
j_gene: TRBJ2-7
CDR3nt: TGCAGCGTTTCGGGACAGGGAAGGAGCCACGAGCAGTACTTC
CDR3aa: CSVSGQGRSHEQYF

v_gene: TRBV6-1
d_gene: -
abundance: few
j_gene: TRBJ1-4
CDR3nt: TGTGCCAGCAGGGCCGCGCCTTCGGAATATGAAAAACTGTTTTTT
CDR3aa: CASRAAPSEYEKLFF

v_gene: TRBV5-6
d_gene: TRBD1
abundance: -
j_gene: TRBJ2-7
CDR3nt: TGTGCCAGCAGCTTGGGATCCGGGACAGGCTACGAGCAGTACTTC
CDR3aa: CASSLGSGTGYEQYF

v_gene: TRBV9
d_gene: -
abundance: -
j_gene: TRBJ2-2
CDR3nt: TGTGCCAGCAGCGTAGTTAGCCACGGAAGCGGGGAGCTGTTTTTT
CDR3aa: CASSVVSHGSGELFF

v_gene: TRBV15
d_gene: -
abundance: -
j_gene: TRBJ1-2
CDR3nt: TGTGCCACCAGCAGAGCTCTCGGGGGGGACTATGGCTACACCTTC
CDR3aa: CATSRALGGDYGYTF

v_gene: TRBV5-4
d_gene: -
abundance: -
j_gene: TRBJ1-6
CDR3nt: TGTGCCAGCAGCTTGGGGGCGAGCTCCTATAATTCACCCCTCCACTTT
CDR3aa: CASSLGASSYNSPLHF

v_gene: TRBV19
d_gene: -
abundance: -
j_gene: TRBJ1-3
CDR3nt: TGTGCCTCGAGGGGAGTAACTGGAAACACCATATATTTT
CDR3aa: CASRGVTGNTIYF

v_gene: TRBV29-1
d_gene: -
abundance: -
j_gene: TRBJ1-1
CDR3nt: TGCAGCGTTCATCGGACTTTCATGAACACTGAAGCTTTCTTT
CDR3aa: CSVHRTFMNTEAFF

v_gene: TRBV7-8
d_gene: -
abundance: -
j_gene: TRBJ2-6
CDR3nt: TGTGCCAGCGGATTCTCTGGGGCCAACGTCCTGACTTTC
CDR3aa: CASGFSGANVLTF

v_gene: TRBV11-2
d_gene: TRBD1
abundance: -
j_gene: TRBJ1-1
CDR3nt: TGTGCCAGCAGCTTAATAGCAGGGGGCAAGACTGAAGCTTTCTTT
CDR3aa: CASSLIAGGKTEAFF

v_gene: TRBV30
d_gene: -
abundance: once
j_gene: TRBJ1-2
CDR3nt: TGTGCCGGGGTCCGTGACAACTATGGCTACACCTTC
CDR3aa: CAGVRDNYGYTF

v_gene: TRBV30
d_gene: -
abundance: -
j_gene: TRBJ2-5
CDR3nt: TGTGCCTGGAGTGTAGGGGGGAGAGAGACCCAGTACTTC
CDR3aa: CAWSVGGRETQYF

v_gene: TRBV21-1
d_gene: -
abundance: -
j_gene: TRBJ2-5
CDR3nt: TGTGCCAGCACCTTTGCTATGGGGGTTTGGGAGACCCAGTACTTC
CDR3aa: CASTFAMGVWETQYF

v_gene: TRBV5-1
d_gene: TRBD1
abundance: -
j_gene: TRBJ2-3
CDR3nt: TGCGCCAGCAGCTTGGACAGGGGGGCAGATACGCAGTATTTT
CDR3aa: CASSLDRGADTQYF

v_gene: TRBV18
d_gene: TRBD1
abundance: -
j_gene: TRBJ1-2
CDR3nt: TGTGCCAGCTCACCACGGGACAGGGTAGATGGCTACACCTTC
CDR3aa: CASSPRDRVDGYTF

v_gene: TRBV27
d_gene: TRBD1
abundance: few
j_gene: TRBJ2-7
CDR3nt: TGTGCCAGCAGCCGCCAGACAGGGTACGGGTTGTGGGAGCAGTACTTC
CDR3aa: CASSRQTGYGLWEQYF

v_gene: TRBV9
d_gene: TRBD2
abundance: -
j_gene: TRBJ2-2
CDR3nt: TGTGCCAGCAGCGGGCTAGCGGACACCGGGGAGCTGTTTTTT
CDR3aa: CASSGLADTGELFF

v_gene: TRBV27
d_gene: TRBD2
abundance: -
j_gene: TRBJ2-1
CDR3nt: TGTGCCAGCTGGCGAGCGGGGGGGCCGAGGGAGCAGTTCTTC
CDR3aa: CASWRAGGPREQFF